This entry lists 2 T cell receptor beta chains sequenced from one sample in a study of shared clonotypes between healthy human individuals. Assay: immunoSEQ multiplex PCR; the TCRdb copy retains only in-frame clones and omits some. Here the sample spans around 450,000 clones, roughly 77% being singletons. Sequencing input: PBMCs. These receptor sequences come from a woman aged 40 to 50 in good health. Some clones in this sample may be carry-over from other donors' samples.

The chain is built from TRBV7-2 and TRBJ2-7, with D possibly being TRBD1 (5 bases). The CDR3 has 14 residues. Germline assignment: CDR1 SGHTA and CDR2 FQGNSA. Deletions cut 2 bases from V and 6 bases from J, with 14 bases between. The CDR3 loop reads CASSLSRGTGEQYF. The CDR3 DNA follows: TGTGCCAGCAGCTTAAGTCGAGGTACAGGCGAGCAGTACTTC.

The V call is TRBV7-2, the J call TRBJ1-1; TRBD1 might be the D (6 bases). Germline-derived CDR1 and CDR2 are SGHTA and FQGNSA. Trimming took 5 bases from V and 5 from J, leaving 18 bases between them. This CDR3 contains 15 residues. This chain's CDR3 is CASSPQVGGHTEAFF. The CDR3 bases are TGTGCCAGCAGCCCTCAGGTGGGGGGGCATACTGAAGCTTTCTTT.